Sequencing of this T cell receptor beta chain was carried out in a study of blood T cell repertoires in COVID-19. The CDR3 covers 17 residues. Looked up from germline, CDR1 is SGDLS and CDR2 is YYNGEE. V dropped 5 bases and J dropped 1 base, with 21 bases sitting between them. Study processing details: Reference gene primer amplification gave nucleated cell count estimates. TCRdb's table, derived via immunoSEQ multiplex PCR, lists solely in-frame clones and lacks some. D and trimming were read from the DNA, whereas the V and J calls and clone size are those reported in that table. The table has about 69,000 clones, 60% to 80% seen once.

The chain is built from TRBV9 and TRBJ1-1; D not certain. The material sequenced was peripheral blood. This TCR came from a man between 60 and 75 years old with acute or convalescent COVID-19. The CDR3 here is CASSREHRLAENTEAFF. The CDR3 region has the DNA TGTGCCAGCAGTAGGGAGCACAGACTGGCTGAGAACACTGAAGCTTTCTTT.